This T cell receptor (beta chain) derives from a study of cytomegalovirus exposure and HLA in healthy donors. The data were produced by immunoSEQ multiplex PCR, yet TCRdb's version contains in-frame clones alone and is incomplete. The sample carries over 60,000 clones, roughly 95% recorded once. Germline CDR1 and CDR2: SEHNR and FQNEAQ (reference sequence). The V gene lost 6 bases and the J gene lost 6 bases, with 8 bases spanning the gap. This CDR3 is 11 amino acids long. About this clone itself: Its antigen remains unidentified.

General study points: Investigators reported under 200 TCR beta chains as tied to cytomegalovirus.

This TCR was sampled from a young man in good health and CMV-seronegative. Material: PBMCs. The rearrangement joins TRBV7-9 to TRBJ1-1; D is unresolved. CDR3 in DNA: TGTGCCAGCAGATACAATCCTGAAGCTTTCTTT. The encoded protein is CASRYNPEAFF.